This T cell receptor (beta chain) is from a study of cytomegalovirus exposure and HLA in healthy donors. Germline V gene sequence: CDR1 SGHVS, CDR2 FNYEAQ. V dropped 1 base and J dropped 7 bases, with 17 bases sitting between them. The CDR3 runs to 16 residues. 13 Jbeta primers and 60 Vbeta primers were used for the PCR. Source study methods: Later, some 75 million unique TCR beta chains were counted in an analysis, and approximately 10 million of them were shared. TCRdb's table, derived via immunoSEQ multiplex PCR, lists solely in-frame clones and lacks some. That table is the source of V, J and clone size, and D and trimming were worked out from the DNA. The profile covers tens of thousands of clones, with approximately 81% appearing a single time and about 3.2% taken by the ten largest.

The receptor comes from a woman aged 25 to 45 in good health and CMV-seronegative. The chain joins TRBV7-6 to TRBJ2-1, with D tentatively TRBD2 (6 bases). Sequenced input: PBMCs. Here the CDR3 reads CASSLVWGAGQNEQFF. The CDR3 DNA is TGTGCCAGCAGCTTAGTGTGGGGAGCGGGTCAGAATGAGCAGTTCTTC.